This T cell receptor beta chain appears in the sequencing data of a study of blood T cells in healthy people across ages. A sample-barcoded 5' primer and a J-beta primer mix were used in a second PCR of roughly 6 to 11 cycles. TCRdb re-analysed the 5' RACE reads in MiXCR, keeping a single row per CDR3 protein. The repertoire holds some 700,000 distinct CDR3 sequences, over 20% seen once, with around a fifth in the top ten. Per the germline V gene, CDR1 is KGHSH and CDR2 is LQKENI. The CDR3 is made up of 19 amino acids. V was pared by 2 bases and J by 0 bases, with 17 bases between. Approximately 10 milliliters was the volume of peripheral blood drawn from each donor.

The sequence was obtained from a man aged 65 to 85 in good health. The sample taken for sequencing was blood. The V and J genes are TRBV18 and TRBJ2-6; no clear D. As DNA, the CDR3 is TGTGCCAGCTCACCAGTGTCGGCGTCCCAAGTCTCTGGGGCCAACGTCCTGACTTTC. Amino acids: CASSPVSASQVSGANVLTF. Complete variable domain (other parts from reference TRBV18 and TRBJ2-6): NAGVMQNPRHLVRRRGQEARLRCSPMKGHSHVYWYRQLPEEGLKFMVYLQKENIIDESGMPKERFSAEFPKEGPSILRIQQVVRGDSAAYFCASSPVSASQVSGANVLTFGAGSRLTVL.